The clone carrying this T cell receptor (beta chain) appeared many times. Antigen specificity is unknown. A single record per CDR3 protein comes from TCRdb applying MiXCR to the multiplex PCR reads. The sample lists approximately 120,000 distinct CDR3 sequences, 21% occurring once. This sample was included in a study of breast tumors, draining lymph nodes, adjacent tissues. The study's findings and limits: Tumor and nontumor repertoires were significantly more similar in luminal-like than in basal-like breast cancer. The data were judged consistent with most tumor T cells coming from lymph node and expanding in tumor.

Trimming stripped 3 bases from V and 5 bases from J, with 12 bases between. There are 14 residues in the CDR3. Germline lookup yields CDR1 LGHNA and CDR2 YNFKEQ. Samples came from axillary lymph nodes draining the breast cancer. The chain recombines TRBV4-2 with TRBJ2-3; possible D gene TRBD2, 6 bases. This TCR was sampled from a female donor with breast cancer. Some clones in this sample may be carry-over from other donors' samples. The sample taken for sequencing was axillary lymph node tissue. The CDR3, as DNA: TGTGCCAGCAGCCAGGAGGAGGGCAGAGATACGCAGTATTTT. Amino acid sequence: CASSQEEGRDTQYF.